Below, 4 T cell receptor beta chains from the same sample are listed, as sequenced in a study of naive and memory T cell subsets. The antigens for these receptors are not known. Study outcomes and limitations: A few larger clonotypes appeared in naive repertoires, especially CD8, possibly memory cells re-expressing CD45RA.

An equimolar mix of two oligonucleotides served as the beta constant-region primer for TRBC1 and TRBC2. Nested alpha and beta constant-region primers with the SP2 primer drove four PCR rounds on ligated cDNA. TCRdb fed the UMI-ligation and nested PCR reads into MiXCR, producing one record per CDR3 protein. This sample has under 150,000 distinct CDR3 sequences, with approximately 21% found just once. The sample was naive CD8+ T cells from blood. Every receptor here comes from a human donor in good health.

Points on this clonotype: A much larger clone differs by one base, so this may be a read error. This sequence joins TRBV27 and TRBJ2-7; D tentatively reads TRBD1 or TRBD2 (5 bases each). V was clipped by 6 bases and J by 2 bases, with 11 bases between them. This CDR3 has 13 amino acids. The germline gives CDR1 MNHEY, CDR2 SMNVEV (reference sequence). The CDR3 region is CASRGRGAYEQYF. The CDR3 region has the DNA TGTGCCAGCAGGGGGAGAGGGGCCTACGAGCAGTACTTC.

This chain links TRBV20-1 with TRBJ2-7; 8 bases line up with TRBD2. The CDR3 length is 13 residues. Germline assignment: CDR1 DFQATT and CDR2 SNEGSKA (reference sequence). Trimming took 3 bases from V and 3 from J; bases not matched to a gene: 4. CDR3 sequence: CSASSSGSYEQYF. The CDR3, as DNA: TGCAGTGCTAGTTCCAGCGGGAGCTACGAGCAGTACTTC.

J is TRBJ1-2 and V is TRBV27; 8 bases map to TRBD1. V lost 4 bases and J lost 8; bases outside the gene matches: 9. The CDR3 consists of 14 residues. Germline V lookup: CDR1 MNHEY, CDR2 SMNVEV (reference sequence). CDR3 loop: CASSYGTGRTGYTF. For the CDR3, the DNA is TGTGCCAGCAGTTACGGGACAGGTAGAACAGGCTACACCTTC.

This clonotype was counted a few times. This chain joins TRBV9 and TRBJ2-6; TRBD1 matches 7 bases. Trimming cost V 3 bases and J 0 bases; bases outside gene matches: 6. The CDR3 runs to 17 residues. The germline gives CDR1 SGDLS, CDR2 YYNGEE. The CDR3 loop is CASSARQGHSGANVLTF. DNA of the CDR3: TGTGCCAGCAGCGCCCGACAGGGACACTCTGGGGCCAACGTCCTGACTTTC. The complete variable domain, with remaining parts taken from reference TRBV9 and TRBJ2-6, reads DSGVTQTPKHLITATGQRVTLRCSPRSGDLSVYWYQQSLDQGLQFLIQYYNGEERAKGNILERFSAQQFPDLHSELNLSSLELGDSALYFCASSARQGHSGANVLTFGAGSRLTVL.